The 5 T cell receptor beta chains presented below share a single source sample, sequenced in a study of Ad26.COV2.S vaccination and SARS-CoV-2 variants. Measured with immunoSEQ multiplex PCR; TCRdb has only the in-frame clones, and not every one. The repertoire holds about 350,000 clones, with under 95% as singletons. The material sequenced was peripheral blood, taken after recovery from COVID-19. These receptor sequences come from a human donor who had recovered from COVID-19.

The genes are TRBV3-1 (or the pseudogene TRBV3-2) and TRBJ1-1; D is undetermined. From germline, CDR1 is LGHDT and CDR2 YNNKEL (reference sequence). Trimming took 1 base from V and 1 from J, leaving 4 bases between them. CDR3 size: 13 residues. The CDR3 is CASSQAGNTEAFF. The DNA of the CDR3 is TGTGCCAGCAGCCAAGCAGGGAACACTGAAGCTTTCTTT.

The chain is built from TRBV7-2 and TRBJ1-5; D is unclear. The CDR3 length is 13 residues. Germline values: CDR1 SGHTA, CDR2 FQGNSA. Trimming left V 1 base short and J 3 bases short, with 4 bases between. This CDR3 reads CASSLDLNQPQHF. The CDR3 bases are TGTGCCAGCAGCTTAGACCTCAATCAGCCCCAGCATTTT.

This clone was recorded once. The rearrangement joins TRBV5-1 to TRBJ1-5, with 7 bases lining up with TRBD1. The trim removed 4 bases at V and 2 bases at J, leaving 6 bases unmatched. Germline loops: CDR1 SGHRS, CDR2 YFSETQ. This CDR3 is 15 amino acids long. This chain's CDR3 is CASSPGGGGNQPQHF. As DNA, the CDR3 is TGCGCCAGCAGCCCAGGGGGGGGTGGCAATCAGCCCCAGCATTTT. The full variable domain, rest sourced from reference TRBV5-1 and TRBJ1-5, is KAGVTQTPRYLIKTRGQQVTLSCSPISGHRSVSWYQQTPGQGLQFLFEYFSETQRNKGNFPGRFSGRQFSNSRSEMNVSTLELGDSALYLCASSPGGGGNQPQHFGDGTRLSIL.

On this clone itself: At one end, the junction sequence differs from germline, possibly due to a read error. This chain joins TRBV6-2 or TRBV6-3 and TRBJ2-2, with D tentatively TRBD2 (5 bases). CDR1 MNHEY and CDR2 SVGEGT come from the germline V gene. CDR3 length equals 15 residues. The CDR3 is CASNYPPGVTGELFF. The CDR3 DNA is TGTGCCAGCAATTACCCCCCCGGGGTCACCGGGGAGCTGTTTTTT.

This sequence joins TRBV12-3 or TRBV12-4 and TRBJ1-5; a weak D match, TRBD1 (6 bases). Deletions cut 4 bases from V and 7 bases from J, with 11 bases between. This CDR3 comprises 13 residues. This chain's CDR3 is CASSYAGAQPQHF. CDR3 nucleotide sequence: TGTGCCAGCAGTTATGCGGGGGCGCAGCCCCAGCATTTT.